This TCR beta chain emerged from a study of identical twins' blood T cells. The study's findings and limits: Abundant TCRbeta CDR3s overlapped more between twins than with unrelated donors.

TCR cDNA libraries came from RNA via a modified published protocol. TCRdb itself ran the 5' RACE reads through MiXCR, one entry per CDR3 protein. Found here are around 380,000 distinct CDR3 sequences, under 30% of them singletons; the top ten hold 5.5% to 6.5%. In its sample, this clonotype was seen a few times. Its specificity is not known. V was clipped by 4 bases and J by 8 bases; unmatched bases: 9. Germline V lookup: CDR1 SGHNT, CDR2 YYREEE (reference sequence). The CDR3 consists of 15 residues. Three pairs of healthy female monozygous twins were the donors. Sequences were obtained from PBMCs. The rearrangement joins TRBV5-4 to TRBJ2-1, with 10 positions matching TRBD1. The source is a woman aged 18 to 55 in good health. For the CDR3, the DNA is TGTGCCAGCAGCCCTGGAGACAGGGGGCAGGATGAGCAGTTCTTC. This gives the protein CASSPGDRGQDEQFF.